These T cell receptor beta chains were read from a single sample in a study of CD8 T cells in ankylosing spondylitis. TCRdb re-called the 5' RACE reads with MiXCR, one entry per CDR3 protein. The repertoire holds about 340,000 distinct CDR3 sequences, with approximately 22% as singletons. Sequenced input: blood, either unsorted or a sorted T cell fraction (not recorded which). These receptors were taken from a male donor with ankylosing spondylitis or in good health (not recorded which). CDR3s include the opening cysteine and the closing phenylalanine or tryptophan. D genes are given only for firm matches. Clone size is stated in some rows and not others, as once, few, many or a class when expanded.

len,d_gene,j_gene,v_gene,abundance,CDR3nt,CDR3aa
17,.,TRBJ2-2,TRBV24-1,.,TGTGCCACCAGTGATTCAATCGGGCAGGTGAACACCGGGGAGCTGTTTTTT,CATSDSIGQVNTGELFF
11,.,TRBJ2-7,TRBV30,.,TGTGCATTCACCGAGGGATCCGAGCAGTACTTC,CAFTEGSEQYF
13,TRBD1,TRBJ2-4,TRBV29-1,.,TGCAGCGCAAAGGGACAGAATGAAAACATTCAGTACTTC,CSAKGQNENIQYF
15,TRBD1,TRBJ1-2,TRBV29-1,many,TGCAGCGTTGAAACGGAGGGACAGGGGGCGCTTGGCTACACCTTC,CSVETEGQGALGYTF
12,.,TRBJ2-5,TRBV29-1,.,TGCAGCGTGAACATAAACCAAGAGACCCAGTACTTC,CSVNINQETQYF
13,.,TRBJ2-1,TRBV16,.,TGTGCCAGCAGCCCAAAGGAAAGAAATGAGCAGTTCTTC,CASSPKERNEQFF
15,.,TRBJ2-7,TRBV29-1,few,TGCAGCGTTGTGGTCCCCGGACGCAGGACATACGAGCAGTACTTC,CSVVVPGRRTYEQYF
16,TRBD1,TRBJ2-1,TRBV15,.,TGTGCCACCAGCAGAGACCGAGGGGGCCTCGGAAATGAGCAGTTCTTC,CATSRDRGGLGNEQFF
16,TRBD1,TRBJ1-2,TRBV16,.,TGTGCCAGCAGCCCGTCGTCGACAGGGGGTAACTATGGCTACACCTTC,CASSPSSTGGNYGYTF
14,.,TRBJ2-7,TRBV11-2,few,TGTGCCAGCAGCTTATTTAGCGGCCCCTACGAGCAGTACTTC,CASSLFSGPYEQYF
14,TRBD2,TRBJ2-1,TRBV12-3/TRBV12-4,few,TGTGCCAGCACCGGGACTAGCGCCTACAATGAGCAGTTCTTC,CASTGTSAYNEQFF
16,.,TRBJ2-5,TRBV15,.,TGTGCCACCAGCAGATACCGGGCCTCCGTCGGGGAGACCCAGTACTTC,CATSRYRASVGETQYF
13,TRBD1,TRBJ1-1,TRBV27,few,TGTGCCAGCAGTCCAGGGGGAAGATCTGAAGCTTTCTTT,CASSPGGRSEAFF
16,.,TRBJ2-1,TRBV12-3/TRBV12-4,.,TGTGCCAGCACCGGGTCCGGTGGGGGCCCGGAGGATGAGCAGTTCTTC,CASTGSGGGPEDEQFF
16,TRBD2,TRBJ2-1,TRBV7-9,.,TGTGCCAGCAGCTTAGACCCGGGACTAGCGGCCAATGAGCAGTTCTTC,CASSLDPGLAANEQFF
15,.,TRBJ2-2,TRBV25-1,few,TGTGCCAGCAGTGAGCCCCGACAGAACACCGGGGAGCTGTTTTTT,CASSEPRQNTGELFF
13,.,TRBJ2-2,TRBV7-9,few,TGTGCCAGCATGGACAGTAACACCGGGGAGCTGTTTTTT,CASMDSNTGELFF
14,.,TRBJ2-5,TRBV12-3/TRBV12-4,many,TGTGCCAGCAGTTTAGGAGGGTACCAAGAGACCCAGTACTTC,CASSLGGYQETQYF
15,TRBD1,TRBJ2-7,TRBV10-3,.,TGTGCCATCAGTGAGCCCGGGACAGGGACGCGAGAGCAGTACTTC,CAISEPGTGTREQYF
12,.,TRBJ2-3,TRBV27,.,TGTGCCAGCAGTTTAAACGGGGATACGCAGTATTTT,CASSLNGDTQYF
15,TRBD1,TRBJ2-2,TRBV30,.,TGTGCCTGGAGGGACAGGGGGCTTCACACCGGGGAGCTGTTTTTT,CAWRDRGLHTGELFF
12,.,TRBJ1-2,TRBV12-3/TRBV12-4,few,TGTGCCAGCAGTTTTTCCGGGGATCGCTACACCTTC,CASSFSGDRYTF
16,TRBD2,TRBJ2-1,TRBV7-2,.,TGTGCCAGCAGCTTAGTGGGTGCGGGGGGGCGTAATGAGCAGTTCTTC,CASSLVGAGGRNEQFF
22,TRBD2,TRBJ2-6,TRBV6-2/TRBV6-3,few,TGTGCCAGCAGTACCCCGGGAATAGCGGGGGCCACGCACGGCTCTGGGGCCAACGTCCTGACTTTC,CASSTPGIAGATHGSGANVLTF
13,.,TRBJ1-1,TRBV15,.,TGTGCCACCAAATCAGGGATTGAGACTGAAGCTTTCTTT,CATKSGIETEAFF
17,TRBD1,TRBJ2-3,TRBV18,.,TGTGCCAGCTCATACCTGCGCCTTGGGACAGGGCGGGATACGCAGTATTTT,CASSYLRLGTGRDTQYF
17,TRBD2,TRBJ2-1,TRBV29-1,few,TGCAGCGTTGAAGAGGGAGCTAGCGGGGGGTATGTCAATGAGCAGTTCTTC,CSVEEGASGGYVNEQFF
13,.,TRBJ2-1,TRBV7-9,.,TGTGCCAGCAGCTTAGCTTCGGGCGATGAGCAGTTCTTC,CASSLASGDEQFF
14,.,TRBJ2-3,TRBV7-9,few,TGTGCCAGCAGCTTAGGGGGGGCCTTAGATACGCAGTATTTT,CASSLGGALDTQYF
15,.,TRBJ2-7,TRBV28,.,TGTGCCAGCAGTCCCCCGGCAGAATTATTCTACGAGCAGTACTTC,CASSPPAELFYEQYF
12,.,TRBJ2-5,TRBV20-1,.,TGCAGTGCTAACGGATACCAAGAGACCCAGTACTTC,CSANGYQETQYF
14,.,TRBJ2-7,TRBV5-1,few,TGCGCCAGCAGCTTCCTCTCCCTCTCCTACGAGCAGTACTTC,CASSFLSLSYEQYF
16,.,TRBJ2-5,TRBV6-5,.,TGTGCCAGCAGTTACCCTACAGACCCGGGGGTAGAGACCCAGTACTTC,CASSYPTDPGVETQYF
14,.,TRBJ1-5,TRBV28,few,TGTGCCAGCAGTTTTGGGACAAGTAATCAGCCCCAGCATTTT,CASSFGTSNQPQHF
14,.,TRBJ2-2,TRBV24-1,few,TGTGCCACCTCCGGACTCACGGGGGCCGGGGAGCTGTTTTTT,CATSGLTGAGELFF
16,.,TRBJ2-7,TRBV30,.,TGTGCCTGGAGTGCCGCCCGGAACCGGGGGACCTACGAGCAGTACTTC,CAWSAARNRGTYEQYF
14,TRBD2,TRBJ2-1,TRBV11-2,.,TGTGCCAGCAGCATAGCGGGGGGAGGGAATGAGCAGTTCTTC,CASSIAGGGNEQFF
16,.,TRBJ2-1,TRBV6-5,few,TGTGCCAGCAGTTACTCCCTGGCGGGGACCTACAATGAGCAGTTCTTC,CASSYSLAGTYNEQFF
13,.,TRBJ2-7,TRBV12-3/TRBV12-4,once,TGTGCCAGCAGACCCGGGAGCCATTACGAGCAGTACTTC,CASRPGSHYEQYF
16,.,TRBJ2-1,TRBV5-6,few,TGTGCCAGCAGCTTGGATGGGGTCGGGGGAAAAAATGAGCAGTTCTTC,CASSLDGVGGKNEQFF
16,.,TRBJ2-3,TRBV7-9,.,TGTGCCAGCATCGCAACGTCCTACCGTAGTCCAGATACGCAGTATTTT,CASIATSYRSPDTQYF
16,.,TRBJ2-7,TRBV9,.,TGTGCCAGCAGCGTCGGGGACTTACGCGGATCCTACGAGCAGTACTTC,CASSVGDLRGSYEQYF
15,.,TRBJ1-3,TRBV25-1,few,TGTGCCAGCAGGGTGGGGCGACTCTCTGGAAACACCATATATTTT,CASRVGRLSGNTIYF
13,TRBD1,TRBJ2-3,TRBV7-9,few,TGTGCCAGCGAGGGACAGCGCGCAGATACGCAGTATTTT,CASEGQRADTQYF
14,.,TRBJ2-5,TRBV7-9,.,TGTGCCAGCAGCTTAATTGCGGGGCAAGAGACCCAGTACTTC,CASSLIAGQETQYF
16,.,TRBJ1-6,TRBV27,.,TGTGCCAGCAGTCTCCCCAGGGGCATCATTGGTTCACCCCTCCACTTT,CASSLPRGIIGSPLHF